The text below deals with one T cell receptor beta chain. V shed 6 bases and J 2 bases; nucleotides not matched to a gene: 7. The CDR3 sequence is 16 residues long. Germline CDR1 is ENHRY and CDR2 is SYGVKD. The sample is drawn from a study of cytomegalovirus exposure and HLA in healthy donors. Both 60 Vbeta primers and 13 Jbeta primers went into the PCR. TCRdb's table, derived via immunoSEQ multiplex PCR, lists solely in-frame clones and lacks some. The table records some 75,000 clones, around 78% of them present only once. Sequenced input: PBMCs. The chain joins TRBV10-3 to TRBJ2-2, with 9 bases identical to TRBD1. This clonotype originated in a man aged 18 to 30 in good health and CMV-seropositive. DNA for the CDR3: TGTGCCATCAGCCCCGGGACAGGGATTAACACCGGGGAGCTGTTTTTT. It specifies CAISPGTGINTGELFF.